This T cell receptor beta chain comes out of a study of cytomegalovirus exposure and HLA in healthy donors. General study points: Follow-up analysis seemed to connect common viral pathogens with several of the most significant clusters identified. Most of the CMV-associated TCR beta chains (in a later analysis) appeared to be HLA-restricted. A few V segments could not be told apart, such as TRBV6-2 and TRBV6-3, and were left out.

Germline V CDR1 and CDR2: MNHNS, SASEGT. The CDR3 covers 13 residues. V gave up 4 bases and J gave up 7 bases; unmatched junction bases: 6. PCR primers comprised 60 Vbeta and 13 Jbeta primers. The method was immunoSEQ multiplex PCR; TCRdb's version includes in-frame clones alone and lacks a portion of them. Seen here are approximately 200,000 clones, under 80% observed once, and the top ten hold 0.2% to 0.25%. Comment on this clone: The antigen is undetermined.

Sample: PBMCs. The rearrangement uses TRBV6-1 and TRBJ2-5, with 7 positions matching TRBD2. The source of this sequence is a girl under 10 years old in good health and CMV-seronegative. The CDR3 region has the DNA TGTGCCAGCAGTGGGGCGGGGAGGGTGACCCAGTACTTC. Residues: CASSGAGRVTQYF.